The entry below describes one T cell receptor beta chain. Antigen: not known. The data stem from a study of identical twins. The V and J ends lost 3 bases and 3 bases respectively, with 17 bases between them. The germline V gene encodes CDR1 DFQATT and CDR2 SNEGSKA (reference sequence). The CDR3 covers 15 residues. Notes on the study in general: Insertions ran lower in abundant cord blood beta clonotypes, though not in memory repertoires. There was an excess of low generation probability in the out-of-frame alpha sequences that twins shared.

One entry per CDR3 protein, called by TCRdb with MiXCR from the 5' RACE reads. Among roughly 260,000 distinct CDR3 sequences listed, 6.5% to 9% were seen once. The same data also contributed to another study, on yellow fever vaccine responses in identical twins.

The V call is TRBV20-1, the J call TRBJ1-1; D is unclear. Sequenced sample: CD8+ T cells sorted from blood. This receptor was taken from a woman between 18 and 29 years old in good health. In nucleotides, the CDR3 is TGCAGTGCTAGTGGGCTTTTCCTTGAGTACACTGAAGCTTTCTTT. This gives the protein CSASGLFLEYTEAFF.